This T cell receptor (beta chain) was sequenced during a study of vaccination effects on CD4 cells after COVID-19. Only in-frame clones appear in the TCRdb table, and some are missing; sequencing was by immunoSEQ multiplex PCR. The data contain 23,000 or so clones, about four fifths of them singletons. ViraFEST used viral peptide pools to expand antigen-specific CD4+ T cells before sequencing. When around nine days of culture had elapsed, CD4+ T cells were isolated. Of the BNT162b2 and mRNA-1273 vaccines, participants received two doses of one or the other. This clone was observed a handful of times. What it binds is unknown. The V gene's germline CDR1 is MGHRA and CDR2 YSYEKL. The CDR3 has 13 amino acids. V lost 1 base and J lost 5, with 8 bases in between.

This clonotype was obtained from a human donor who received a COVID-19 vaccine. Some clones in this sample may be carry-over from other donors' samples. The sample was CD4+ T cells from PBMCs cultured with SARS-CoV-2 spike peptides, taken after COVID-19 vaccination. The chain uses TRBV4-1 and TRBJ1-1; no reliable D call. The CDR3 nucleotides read TGCGCCAGCAGCCAAGTTAGGGTTACTGAAGCTTTCTTT. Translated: CASSQVRVTEAFF.